These 6 T cell receptor beta chains originate from one sample sequenced in a study of cytomegalovirus exposure and HLA in healthy donors (dated by TCRdb to 2015 to 2018). Libraries were constructed by the immunoSEQ multiplex PCR assay. The multiplex PCR relied on a mix of 60 forward primers for TCR Vbeta segments and 13 reverse primers for TCR Jbeta segments. TCRdb holds this immuneACCESS table with in-frame rearrangements only. Some clones are missing; in checked studies, unresolved V genes explain under half, and the rest has no known cause. A total of 130,000 or so clones appear in this sample, roughly 77% of them only once. The ten largest account for about 1.8% of the sample. Material for sequencing was PBMCs. These receptors were collected from a man aged 18 to 29 in good health and CMV-seronegative.

The J gene is TRBJ2-5, the V gene TRBV10-2; 13 bases line up with TRBD2. V lost 3 bases and J lost 7; bases outside the gene matches: 8. Germline V lookup: CDR1 WSHSY, CDR2 SAAADI. The length of the CDR3 is 16 residues. For the CDR3, the DNA is TGCGCCAGCAGTGATGGACTAGCGGGGGCCGGACGGACCCAGTACTTC. Protein sequence: CASSDGLAGAGRTQYF.

This clone was picked up a small number of times. V is TRBV5-1 and J is TRBJ2-7; D is unclear. Looked up from germline, CDR1 is SGHRS and CDR2 is YFSETQ. This CDR3 contains 11 residues. Between the trimmed V and J ends, which lost 1 base and 6 bases, there was a span of 5 bases. CDR3 coding DNA: TGCGCCAGCAGCTTGCAAGCCGAGCAGTACTTC. It is translated as CASSLQAEQYF.

This clone was picked up a small number of times. The chain is built from TRBV7-9 and TRBJ2-7; tentatively, D is TRBD1 (6 bases). The CDR3 covers 13 residues. V lost 2 bases, J lost 7 bases, and 12 bases lay in between. Germline V gene lookup returns CDR1 SEHNR and CDR2 FQNEAQ (reference sequence). The CDR3 bases are TGTGCCAGCAGCTTACCCCAGGGGAAGGAGCAGTACTTC. Its translation: CASSLPQGKEQYF.

The V call is TRBV11-2, the J call TRBJ1-1; 7 positions agree with TRBD1. This CDR3 is 13 amino acids long. The junction had 3 bases not matched to a gene; V was cut back by 5 bases and J by 3 bases. CDR1 is SGHAT, CDR2 FQNNGV, per germline. CDR3 DNA: TGTGCCAGCAGCCCAGGGACAGACACTGAAGCTTTCTTT. Its translation is CASSPGTDTEAFF.

The chain combines TRBV7-9 with TRBJ2-3; 14 bases align to TRBD2. This CDR3 is built from 17 residues. The trim removed 3 bases at V and 5 bases at J, leaving 7 bases unmatched. CDR1 SEHNR and CDR2 FQNEAQ come from the germline V gene (reference sequence). The CDR3 DNA follows: TGTGCCAGCAGCTTTAATGGACTAGCGGGGGGAAAAGATACGCAGTATTTT. Its protein product is CASSFNGLAGGKDTQYF.

This sequence joins TRBV13 and TRBJ2-1; 11 bases fit TRBD2. With V trimmed by 5 bases and J by 7 bases, 13 bases remained unmatched. The CDR3 consists of 17 residues. Germline CDR1 is PRHDT and CDR2 is FYEKMQ (reference sequence). This CDR3 is CASSPGVAGGRGNEQFF. The CDR3 DNA follows: TGTGCCAGCAGCCCGGGCGTAGCGGGGGGGCGTGGAAATGAGCAGTTCTTC.